This T cell receptor beta chain came from a study of blood T cell repertoires in COVID-19. The overall study: Researchers got acute and convalescent COVID-19 samples from the United States, Italy and Spain. From T cells, B-cell-depleted T cells, or PBMCs came the material, which was cDNA or gDNA.

Study processing details: Amplification with reference gene primers provided the estimates of nucleated cell counts. Produced via immunoSEQ multiplex PCR; TCRdb's table is partial and in-frame only. V and J calls and clone size follow that table, whereas D and trimming were derived from the DNA. Of some 150,000 clones listed, about nine tenths are singletons. Trimming took off 4 bases at V and 1 base at J, with 7 bases between the two ends. The CDR3 is 12 residues long. The V gene's germline CDR1 is SQVTM and CDR2 ANQGSEA. Followed over time, Seattle patients had been enrolled while infection was active.

Input material: peripheral blood. This chain joins TRBV29-1 and TRBJ1-2; a weak D match, TRBD1 (5 bases). The source of this sequence is a woman aged 55-75 years with COVID-19, enrolled during active disease. CDR3 sequence reads: CSVARVNYGYTF. For the CDR3, the DNA is TGCAGCGTTGCCAGGGTTAACTATGGCTACACCTTC.